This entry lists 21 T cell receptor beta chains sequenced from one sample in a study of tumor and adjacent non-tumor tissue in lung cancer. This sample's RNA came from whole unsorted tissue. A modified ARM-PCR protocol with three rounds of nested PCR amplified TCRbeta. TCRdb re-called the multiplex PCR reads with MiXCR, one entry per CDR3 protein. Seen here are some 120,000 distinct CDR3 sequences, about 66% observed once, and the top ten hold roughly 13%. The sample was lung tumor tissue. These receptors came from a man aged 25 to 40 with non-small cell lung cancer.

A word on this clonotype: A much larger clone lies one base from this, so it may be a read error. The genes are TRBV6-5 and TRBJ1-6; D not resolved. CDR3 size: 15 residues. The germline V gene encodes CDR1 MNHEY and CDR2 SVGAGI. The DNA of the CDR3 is TGTGTCAGCACGAAGCTGGGTCCAGGAGACTCACCCCTCCACTTT. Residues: CVSTKLGPGDSPLHF.

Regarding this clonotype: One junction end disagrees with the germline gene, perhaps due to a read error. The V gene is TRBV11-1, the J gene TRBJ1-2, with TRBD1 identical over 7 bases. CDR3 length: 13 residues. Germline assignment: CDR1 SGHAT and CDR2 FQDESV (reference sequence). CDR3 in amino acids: CASSFRQGDGNSF. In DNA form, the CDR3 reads TGTGCCAGCAGCTTTCGACAGGGAGATGGCAACAGCTTC.

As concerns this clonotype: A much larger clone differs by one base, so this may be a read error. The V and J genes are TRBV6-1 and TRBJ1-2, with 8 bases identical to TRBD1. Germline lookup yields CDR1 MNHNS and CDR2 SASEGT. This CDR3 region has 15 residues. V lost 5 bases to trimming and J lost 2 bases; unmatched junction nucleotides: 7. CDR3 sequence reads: CASSSGQGQNYGYTF. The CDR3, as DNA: TGTGCCAGCAGTAGCGGACAGGGCCAGAACTATGGCTACACCTTC.

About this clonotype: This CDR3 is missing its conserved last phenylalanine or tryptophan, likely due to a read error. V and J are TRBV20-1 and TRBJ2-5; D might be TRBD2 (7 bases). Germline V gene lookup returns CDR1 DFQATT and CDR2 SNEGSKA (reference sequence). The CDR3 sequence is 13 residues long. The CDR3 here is CSVRRGGQETQYL. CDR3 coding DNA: TGCAGTGTTAGAAGGGGGGGCCAAGAGACCCAGTACTTA.

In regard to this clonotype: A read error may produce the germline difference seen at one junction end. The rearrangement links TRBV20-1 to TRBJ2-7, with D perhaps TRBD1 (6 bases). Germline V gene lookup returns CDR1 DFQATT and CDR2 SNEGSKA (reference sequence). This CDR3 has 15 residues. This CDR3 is CGALRHDQGHYEQYF. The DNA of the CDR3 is TGCGGTGCTCTACGACATGATCAGGGACACTACGAGCAGTACTTC.

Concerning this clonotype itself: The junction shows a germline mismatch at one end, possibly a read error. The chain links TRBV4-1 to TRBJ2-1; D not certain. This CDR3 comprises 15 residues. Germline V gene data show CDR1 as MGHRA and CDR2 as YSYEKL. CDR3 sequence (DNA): TGCACCAGCAGCCAAGAAGTGAGCTCGTACAATGAGCAGTTCTTC. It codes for CTSSQEVSSYNEQFF.

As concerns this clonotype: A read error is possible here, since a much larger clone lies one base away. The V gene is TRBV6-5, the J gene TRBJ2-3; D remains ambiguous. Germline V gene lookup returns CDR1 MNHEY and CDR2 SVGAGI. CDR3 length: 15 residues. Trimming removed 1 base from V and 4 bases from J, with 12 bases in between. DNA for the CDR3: TGTGCCAGCAGTTACTTGGGGTCCCGCCCAGATACGCAGTATTTT. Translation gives CASSYLGSRPDTQYF.

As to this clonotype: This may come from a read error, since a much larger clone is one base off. The CDR3: CNARASIDYEQYF. CDR3 sequence (DNA): TGCAATGCTAGAGCCTCCATTGACTACGAGCAGTACTTC. The chain combines TRBV20-1 with TRBJ2-7; D not resolved. The germline gives CDR1 DFQATT, CDR2 SNEGSKA (reference sequence). The CDR3 totals 13 residues.

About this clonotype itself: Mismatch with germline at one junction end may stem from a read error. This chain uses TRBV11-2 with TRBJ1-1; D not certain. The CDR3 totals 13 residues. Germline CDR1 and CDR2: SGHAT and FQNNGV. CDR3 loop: CASSLDRNTVAFF. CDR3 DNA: TGTGCCAGCAGCTTAGATAGAAACACTGTAGCTTTCTTT.

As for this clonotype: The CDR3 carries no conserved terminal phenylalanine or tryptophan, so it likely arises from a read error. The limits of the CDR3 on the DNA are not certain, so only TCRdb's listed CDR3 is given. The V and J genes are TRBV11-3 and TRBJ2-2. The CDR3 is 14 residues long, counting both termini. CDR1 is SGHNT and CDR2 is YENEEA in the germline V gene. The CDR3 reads CANSLKGFTGEPFL.

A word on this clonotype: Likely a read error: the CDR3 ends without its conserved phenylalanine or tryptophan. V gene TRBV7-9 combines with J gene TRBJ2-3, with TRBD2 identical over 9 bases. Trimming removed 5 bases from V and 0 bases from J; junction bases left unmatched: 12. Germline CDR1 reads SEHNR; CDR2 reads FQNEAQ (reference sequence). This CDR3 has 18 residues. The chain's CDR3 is CASSPPRLAGLSTDTQYI. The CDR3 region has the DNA TGTGCCAGCAGCCCCCCGCGGCTAGCGGGGCTTAGCACAGATACGCAGTATATT.

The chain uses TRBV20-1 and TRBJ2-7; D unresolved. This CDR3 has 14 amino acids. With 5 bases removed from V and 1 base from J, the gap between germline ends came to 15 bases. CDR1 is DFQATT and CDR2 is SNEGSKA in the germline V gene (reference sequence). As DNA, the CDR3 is TGCAGTGCTTCCAACTTACCCCAATCCTACGAGCAGTACTTC. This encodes CSASNLPQSYEQYF.

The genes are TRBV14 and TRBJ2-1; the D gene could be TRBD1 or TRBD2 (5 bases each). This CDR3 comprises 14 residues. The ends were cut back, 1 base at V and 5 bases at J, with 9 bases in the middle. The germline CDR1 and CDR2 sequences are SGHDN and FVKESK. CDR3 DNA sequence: TGTGCCAGCAGCCAAGCGGGGCTCCACAATGAGCAGTTCTTC. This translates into CASSQAGLHNEQFF.

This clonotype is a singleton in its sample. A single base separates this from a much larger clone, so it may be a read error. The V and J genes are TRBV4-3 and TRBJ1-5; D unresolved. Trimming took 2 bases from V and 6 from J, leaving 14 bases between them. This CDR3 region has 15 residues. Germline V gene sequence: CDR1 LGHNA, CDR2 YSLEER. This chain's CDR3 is CASSQRAQACQPQHF. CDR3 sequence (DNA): TGCGCCAGCAGCCAACGGGCTCAGGCTTGTCAGCCCCAGCATTTT.

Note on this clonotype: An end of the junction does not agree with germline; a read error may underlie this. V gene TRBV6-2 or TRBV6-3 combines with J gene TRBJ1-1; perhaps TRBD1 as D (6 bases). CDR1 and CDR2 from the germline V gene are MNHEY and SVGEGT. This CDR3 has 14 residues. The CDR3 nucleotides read TGTGCCAGCAGTTACACGGAAGGGGGAACTGAAGCCCTCTTT. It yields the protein CASSYTEGGTEALF.

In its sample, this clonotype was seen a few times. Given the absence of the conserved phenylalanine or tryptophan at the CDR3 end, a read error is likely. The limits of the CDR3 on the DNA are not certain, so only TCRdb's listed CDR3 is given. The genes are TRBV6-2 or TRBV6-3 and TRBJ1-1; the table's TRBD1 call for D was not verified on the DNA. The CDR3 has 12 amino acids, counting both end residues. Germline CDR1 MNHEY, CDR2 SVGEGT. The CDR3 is CASSYAGGEAFL.

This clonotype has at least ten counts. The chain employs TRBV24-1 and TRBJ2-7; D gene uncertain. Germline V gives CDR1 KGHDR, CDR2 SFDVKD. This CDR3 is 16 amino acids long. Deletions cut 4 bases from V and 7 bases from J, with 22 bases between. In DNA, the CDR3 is TGTGCCACCAGTGACCCTACAAATTCGATGAGTAAGGAGCAGTACTTC. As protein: CATSDPTNSMSKEQYF.

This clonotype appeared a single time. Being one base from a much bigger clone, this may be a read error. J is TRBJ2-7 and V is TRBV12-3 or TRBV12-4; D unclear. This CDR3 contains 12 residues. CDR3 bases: TGTACCAGCAGCCGACCACCGGCGAGGCAGTACTTC. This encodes CTSSRPPARQYF.

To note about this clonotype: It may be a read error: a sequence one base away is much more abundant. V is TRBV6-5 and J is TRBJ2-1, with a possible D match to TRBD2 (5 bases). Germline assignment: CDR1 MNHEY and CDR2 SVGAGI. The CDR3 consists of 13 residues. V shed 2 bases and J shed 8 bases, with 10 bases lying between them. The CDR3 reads CASSYRRWDEQFF. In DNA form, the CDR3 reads TGTGCCAGCAGTTACAGGAGGTGGGATGAGCAGTTCTTC.

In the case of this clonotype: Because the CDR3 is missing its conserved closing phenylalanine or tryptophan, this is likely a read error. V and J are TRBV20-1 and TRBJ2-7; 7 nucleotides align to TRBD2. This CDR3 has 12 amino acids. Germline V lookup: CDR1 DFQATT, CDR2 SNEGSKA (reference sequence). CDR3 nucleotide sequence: TGCTGTGCTCGGACTAGTGGCTGCGAGCAGTACTAC. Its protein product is CCARTSGCEQYY.

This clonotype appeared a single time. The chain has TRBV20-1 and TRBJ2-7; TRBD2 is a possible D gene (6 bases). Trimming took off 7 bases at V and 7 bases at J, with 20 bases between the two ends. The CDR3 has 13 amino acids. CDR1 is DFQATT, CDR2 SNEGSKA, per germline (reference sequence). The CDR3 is CSGRLAGTREQYF. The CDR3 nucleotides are TGCAGTGGGAGACTGGCGGGAACAAGGGAGCAGTACTTC.